This T cell receptor (beta chain) derives from a study of blood T cell repertoires in COVID-19. Study background: The analysed material was cDNA or gDNA that came from T cells, B-cell-depleted T cells, or PBMCs.

The CDR3 runs 14 residues. Per germline, CDR1 MNHEY and CDR2 SVGAGI. V lost 7 bases and J lost 0, with 12 bases in between. Under the authors' procedure: Counts of nucleated cells, estimated from reference gene primer amplification, were obtained. Here immunoSEQ multiplex PCR was the method, and the copy in TCRdb shows in-frame clones only, minus some. The V and J calls and clone size come from that table; D and trimming were worked out from the DNA. The sample lists around 250,000 clones, around 88% occurring once. The origin of this receptor is a man at least 80 years old with acute or convalescent COVID-19. This chain joins TRBV6-5 and TRBJ1-1; D possibly corresponds to TRBD1 (6 bases). Sample: peripheral blood. The CDR3: CASTPGQMNTEAFF. Here the CDR3 DNA reads TGTGCCAGCACCCCAGGACAGATGAACACTGAAGCTTTCTTT.